Detailed here is one T cell receptor (beta chain). Its antigen is currently unknown. These data originate in a study of OX40 agonist ivuxolimab in advanced cancers. Blood samples were obtained at baseline, cycle 4 day 1, and cycle 7 day 1. CDR1 SGHVS and CDR2 FQNEAQ come from the germline V gene. The CDR3 has 15 amino acids. V was trimmed by 5 bases and J by 2 bases, leaving 15 bases between them. General study results and limits: Patients with a partial response at 0.1-3.0 mg/kg had among the lowest clonal expansion.

Repertoires were generated with immunoSEQ multiplex PCR, while TCRdb's copy carries only in-frame clones and drops some. The sample yields more than 50,000 clones, approximately 90% seen once. The specimen was CD4+ or CD8+ T cells sorted from blood, collected in a trial of the OX40 agonist ivuxolimab. This clonotype was sampled from an adult with an advanced solid tumor such as melanoma, head and neck, liver or kidney cancer. This chain connects TRBV7-8 to TRBJ2-5; no definite D call. The CDR3 region has the DNA TGTGCCAGCAGCCCCCAGCCCGGACCTCAAGAGACCCAGTACTTC. Its translation is CASSPQPGPQETQYF.